Listed below are T cell receptor beta chains from one sample, sequenced in a study of CD8 T cells in ankylosing spondylitis. TCRdb re-analysed the 5' RACE reads in MiXCR, keeping a single row per CDR3 protein. Of about 90,000 distinct CDR3 sequences listed, around 27% are singletons. Sequenced input: blood, either unsorted or a sorted T cell fraction (not recorded which). These receptors came from a male donor with ankylosing spondylitis or in good health (not recorded which). The CDR3 runs from the conserved cysteine through the conserved F or W. A D gene is named only where the DNA matches it firmly. Rows may omit the clone size; those that give it use once, few, many or a size class.

abundance: -; d_gene: -; v_gene: TRBV7-2; j_gene: TRBJ2-1; CDR3nt: TGTGCCAGCAGCTTAGTCACGGGACGGCAGTTCTTC; CDR3aa: CASSLVTGRQFF
abundance: -; d_gene: TRBD2; v_gene: TRBV15; j_gene: TRBJ2-3; CDR3nt: TGTGCCACCAGCGGAAGACTAGCGGGGTTTACAGATACGCAGTATTTT; CDR3aa: CATSGRLAGFTDTQYF
abundance: -; d_gene: -; v_gene: TRBV4-1; j_gene: TRBJ2-3; CDR3nt: TGCGCCAGCAGCCAGCACGTGGAGCCAGATACGCAGTATTTT; CDR3aa: CASSQHVEPDTQYF
abundance: few; d_gene: -; v_gene: TRBV5-1; j_gene: TRBJ1-5; CDR3nt: TGCGCCAGCAGCTTGGAAGGGGGGGGAGGCGATCAGCCCCAGCATTTT; CDR3aa: CASSLEGGGGDQPQHF
abundance: many; d_gene: -; v_gene: TRBV29-1; j_gene: TRBJ1-4; CDR3nt: TGCAGCGGTGGAGGATCTAATGAAAAACTGTTTTTT; CDR3aa: CSGGGSNEKLFF
abundance: -; d_gene: -; v_gene: TRBV5-1; j_gene: TRBJ2-1; CDR3nt: TGCGCCAGCAGCTACTACAGGTACAATGAGCAGTTCTTC; CDR3aa: CASSYYRYNEQFF
abundance: many; d_gene: -; v_gene: TRBV7-2; j_gene: TRBJ1-2; CDR3nt: TGTGCCAGCAGCTCCGATCCCCTCTATGGCTACACCTTC; CDR3aa: CASSSDPLYGYTF
abundance: -; d_gene: -; v_gene: TRBV20-1; j_gene: TRBJ1-4; CDR3nt: TGCAGTGCTAGGCCCTCGCTCTTTAGTGGGGCAACTAATGAAAAACTGTTTTTT; CDR3aa: CSARPSLFSGATNEKLFF
abundance: few; d_gene: -; v_gene: TRBV7-2; j_gene: TRBJ2-1; CDR3nt: TGTGCCAGCAGCCAAACTTTTGGGGGGAGGGAGCAGTTCTTC; CDR3aa: CASSQTFGGREQFF
abundance: -; d_gene: TRBD2; v_gene: TRBV7-2; j_gene: TRBJ2-3; CDR3nt: TGTGCCAGCAGCCGCGGGACTACCCGCACAGATACGCAGTATTTT; CDR3aa: CASSRGTTRTDTQYF
abundance: -; d_gene: TRBD1; v_gene: TRBV20-1; j_gene: TRBJ1-2; CDR3nt: TGCAGTGCGCGGACAGGGGCCCCTAGGGGCTACACCTTC; CDR3aa: CSARTGAPRGYTF
abundance: few; d_gene: TRBD1; v_gene: TRBV28; j_gene: TRBJ2-1; CDR3nt: TGTGCCAGCAGTGACAGGGACGGGAATGAGCAGTTCTTC; CDR3aa: CASSDRDGNEQFF
abundance: many; d_gene: -; v_gene: TRBV4-1; j_gene: TRBJ2-4; CDR3nt: TGCGCCAGCAGCCAATGGGGGCCCAAAAACATTCAGTACTTC; CDR3aa: CASSQWGPKNIQYF
abundance: few; d_gene: TRBD2; v_gene: TRBV5-6; j_gene: TRBJ2-1; CDR3nt: TGTGCCAGCAGCTCCGGACGACTAGCGGTATACAATGAGCAGTTCTTC; CDR3aa: CASSSGRLAVYNEQFF
abundance: -; d_gene: -; v_gene: TRBV18; j_gene: TRBJ2-3; CDR3nt: TGTGCCAGCTCACCTGATCGAGACAACACAGATACGCAGTATTTT; CDR3aa: CASSPDRDNTDTQYF
abundance: -; d_gene: -; v_gene: TRBV3-1; j_gene: TRBJ1-1; CDR3nt: TGTGCCAGCAGCCACGGCGGGCGCCCTTTCTTT; CDR3aa: CASSHGGRPFF
abundance: -; d_gene: TRBD1; v_gene: TRBV5-1; j_gene: TRBJ2-3; CDR3nt: TGCGCCAGCACCTTAAGGGGGCTGGGGAATGCAGATACGCAGTATTTT; CDR3aa: CASTLRGLGNADTQYF
abundance: -; d_gene: -; v_gene: TRBV6-6; j_gene: TRBJ2-7; CDR3nt: TGTGCTTCAGGGACGACCTCCTACGAGCAGTACTTC; CDR3aa: CASGTTSYEQYF
abundance: few; d_gene: -; v_gene: TRBV11-2; j_gene: TRBJ1-6; CDR3nt: TGTGCCAGCAGCTTACGTGGTTCGACCTATAATTCACCCCTCCACTTT; CDR3aa: CASSLRGSTYNSPLHF
abundance: -; d_gene: TRBD1; v_gene: TRBV9; j_gene: TRBJ1-4; CDR3nt: TGTGCCAGCAGCTTCCGGGACAGTCGGGAAAAACTGTTTTTT; CDR3aa: CASSFRDSREKLFF
abundance: few; d_gene: -; v_gene: TRBV7-2; j_gene: TRBJ1-1; CDR3nt: TGTGCCAGCAGCTCCGGGGTCACTGAAGCTTTCTTT; CDR3aa: CASSSGVTEAFF
abundance: -; d_gene: TRBD1; v_gene: TRBV20-1; j_gene: TRBJ1-1; CDR3nt: TGCAGTGCTAGAGTTTCACTCCAGGGGGCTGAAGCTTTCTTT; CDR3aa: CSARVSLQGAEAFF
abundance: few; d_gene: TRBD1; v_gene: TRBV4-1; j_gene: TRBJ2-1; CDR3nt: TGCGCCAGCAGCCCGACAGGGGGATTAGGCAATGAGCAGTTCTTC; CDR3aa: CASSPTGGLGNEQFF
abundance: -; d_gene: -; v_gene: TRBV11-2; j_gene: TRBJ1-1; CDR3nt: TGTGCCAGCAGCTCCTCAACAATGTACTCGGACATGAACACTGAAGCTTTCTTT; CDR3aa: CASSSSTMYSDMNTEAFF
abundance: -; d_gene: TRBD2; v_gene: TRBV12-3/TRBV12-4; j_gene: TRBJ2-3; CDR3nt: TGTGCCGTCGGACTAGCGGGGGAGACAGATACGCAGTATTTT; CDR3aa: CAVGLAGETDTQYF
abundance: -; d_gene: TRBD1; v_gene: TRBV5-1; j_gene: TRBJ2-6; CDR3nt: TGCGCCAGCAGCTGGGGACAGGGGGCATCTGGGGCCAACGTCCTGACTTTC; CDR3aa: CASSWGQGASGANVLTF
abundance: few; d_gene: TRBD2; v_gene: TRBV7-2; j_gene: TRBJ2-3; CDR3nt: TGTGCCAGCAGCTTAGACTTGGCGGGGGGCACAGATACGCAGTATTTT; CDR3aa: CASSLDLAGGTDTQYF
abundance: -; d_gene: -; v_gene: TRBV5-1; j_gene: TRBJ1-2; CDR3nt: TGCGCCAGCAGCTTAGGCCTGGACAGTTCGGCGGATGGCTACACCTTC; CDR3aa: CASSLGLDSSADGYTF
abundance: -; d_gene: -; v_gene: TRBV6-5; j_gene: TRBJ2-7; CDR3nt: TGTGCCAGCAGTTACTCGTCAGGCCAGACCTACGAGCAGTACTTC; CDR3aa: CASSYSSGQTYEQYF
abundance: -; d_gene: TRBD1; v_gene: TRBV20-1; j_gene: TRBJ1-2; CDR3nt: TGCAGTGTAACACAGGGGGATGGCTACACCTTC; CDR3aa: CSVTQGDGYTF
abundance: -; d_gene: TRBD2; v_gene: TRBV20-1; j_gene: TRBJ2-5; CDR3nt: TGCAGTGCTCAGGGGTCTTCGACTAGCGGGAGTTTACGGGAGACCCAGTACTTC; CDR3aa: CSAQGSSTSGSLRETQYF
abundance: few; d_gene: -; v_gene: TRBV6-5; j_gene: TRBJ2-1; CDR3nt: TGTGCCAGCAGTTACCCCAGTGGGGGCAATGAGCAGTTCTTC; CDR3aa: CASSYPSGGNEQFF
abundance: -; d_gene: TRBD1; v_gene: TRBV5-1; j_gene: TRBJ1-1; CDR3nt: TGCGCCAGCCGCCAATCGGGACAGCGGATGGCTGAAGCTTTCTTT; CDR3aa: CASRQSGQRMAEAFF
abundance: -; d_gene: TRBD2; v_gene: TRBV7-9; j_gene: TRBJ2-3; CDR3nt: TGTGCCAGCAGCCCGATACTAGCGGGGGGGCTGAATACGCAGTATTTT; CDR3aa: CASSPILAGGLNTQYF
abundance: few; d_gene: -; v_gene: TRBV15; j_gene: TRBJ2-5; CDR3nt: TGTGCCACCAGCAGGGTTCAGCTCGAGACCCAGTACTTC; CDR3aa: CATSRVQLETQYF
abundance: -; d_gene: -; v_gene: TRBV5-1; j_gene: TRBJ2-5; CDR3nt: TGCGCCAGCAGCAAACCTCTCAGAGTGGAGACCCAGTACTTC; CDR3aa: CASSKPLRVETQYF
abundance: few; d_gene: -; v_gene: TRBV29-1; j_gene: TRBJ2-7; CDR3nt: TGCAGCGTTGAAAGGGCAGGGGCCAACAACTACGAGCAGTACTTC; CDR3aa: CSVERAGANNYEQYF
abundance: few; d_gene: -; v_gene: TRBV5-5; j_gene: TRBJ2-2; CDR3nt: TGTGCCAGCAGCTTGGGCCAGGGAAAGACCGGGGAGCTGTTTTTT; CDR3aa: CASSLGQGKTGELFF
abundance: -; d_gene: TRBD1; v_gene: TRBV29-1; j_gene: TRBJ2-4; CDR3nt: TGCAGCGTGACAGGGGGGAACATTCAGTACTTC; CDR3aa: CSVTGGNIQYF
abundance: -; d_gene: -; v_gene: TRBV5-1; j_gene: TRBJ1-1; CDR3nt: TGCGCCAGCAGCTTCAGGGTTGGGAACACTGAAGCTTTCTTT; CDR3aa: CASSFRVGNTEAFF
abundance: -; d_gene: -; v_gene: TRBV20-1; j_gene: TRBJ1-5; CDR3nt: TGCAGTGCTAGACAGGGAAATCAGCCCCAGCATTTT; CDR3aa: CSARQGNQPQHF
abundance: few; d_gene: -; v_gene: TRBV3-1; j_gene: TRBJ2-2; CDR3nt: TGTGCCTCCTCCTCTTTAGGGAACACCGGGGAGCTGTTTTTT; CDR3aa: CASSSLGNTGELFF
abundance: -; d_gene: -; v_gene: TRBV5-4; j_gene: TRBJ1-1; CDR3nt: TGTGCCAGCAGCTCAGGGAATGGAGGGACTGAAGCTTTCTTT; CDR3aa: CASSSGNGGTEAFF
abundance: few; d_gene: -; v_gene: TRBV7-6; j_gene: TRBJ1-2; CDR3nt: TGTGCCAGCAGCTTAGGCAGAGATTACTATGGCTACACCTTC; CDR3aa: CASSLGRDYYGYTF
abundance: many; d_gene: -; v_gene: TRBV6-6; j_gene: TRBJ2-5; CDR3nt: TGTGCCAGCGAACTGTCCGAGACCCAGTACTTC; CDR3aa: CASELSETQYF
abundance: -; d_gene: -; v_gene: TRBV19; j_gene: TRBJ1-5; CDR3nt: TGTGCCAGTAGTATATGGGGGACCAGCAATCAGCCCCAGCATTTT; CDR3aa: CASSIWGTSNQPQHF
abundance: -; d_gene: -; v_gene: TRBV5-1; j_gene: TRBJ2-2; CDR3nt: TGCGCCAGCAGCTCGGGAGTGCCGAACACCGGGGAGCTGTTTTTT; CDR3aa: CASSSGVPNTGELFF
abundance: -; d_gene: -; v_gene: TRBV2; j_gene: TRBJ2-2; CDR3nt: TGTGCCAGCTTAAAGAGTTCGTTCGCGAACACCGGGGAGCTGTTTTTT; CDR3aa: CASLKSSFANTGELFF
abundance: many; d_gene: -; v_gene: TRBV5-1; j_gene: TRBJ2-5; CDR3nt: TGCGCCAGCAGCTTGGCGGGAGGACAGGAGACCCAGTACTTC; CDR3aa: CASSLAGGQETQYF
abundance: many; d_gene: -; v_gene: TRBV9; j_gene: TRBJ2-1; CDR3nt: TGTGCCAGCAGCGTAGGCGCTGGTCTCAGCTCCTACAATGAGCAGTTCTTC; CDR3aa: CASSVGAGLSSYNEQFF
abundance: -; d_gene: TRBD1; v_gene: TRBV9; j_gene: TRBJ2-1; CDR3nt: TGTGCCAGCAGCGTGACCGGGACAGGGATCAATGAGCAGTTCTTC; CDR3aa: CASSVTGTGINEQFF
abundance: many; d_gene: -; v_gene: TRBV20-1; j_gene: TRBJ2-3; CDR3nt: TGCAGTGCTAGGGGGGAGAGGTACCCAGACACAGATACGCAGTATTTT; CDR3aa: CSARGERYPDTDTQYF
abundance: few; d_gene: -; v_gene: TRBV7-3; j_gene: TRBJ1-3; CDR3nt: TGTGCCAGCAGCCGAGGGGTAGACTCTGGAAACACCATATATTTT; CDR3aa: CASSRGVDSGNTIYF
abundance: -; d_gene: TRBD1; v_gene: TRBV4-1; j_gene: TRBJ1-4; CDR3nt: TGCGCCAGCAGCCGTAAAGGCACCGGGACAGAGAATGAAAAACTGTTTTTT; CDR3aa: CASSRKGTGTENEKLFF
abundance: -; d_gene: TRBD1; v_gene: TRBV11-2; j_gene: TRBJ2-5; CDR3nt: TGTGCCAGCAGCTTAGTCCGGGACAGGGGTTCTGAGACCCAGTACTTC; CDR3aa: CASSLVRDRGSETQYF
abundance: many; d_gene: TRBD1; v_gene: TRBV5-1; j_gene: TRBJ2-7; CDR3nt: TGCGCCAGCAGCTTACAGGGGATGGGAACCTACGAGCAGTACTTC; CDR3aa: CASSLQGMGTYEQYF
abundance: -; d_gene: -; v_gene: TRBV5-6; j_gene: TRBJ2-5; CDR3nt: TGTGCCAGCAGCTTAGGACCCAGAACGGGGACCCAGTACTTC; CDR3aa: CASSLGPRTGTQYF
abundance: few; d_gene: -; v_gene: TRBV10-3; j_gene: TRBJ1-5; CDR3nt: TGTGCCATCAGTGATGATGATAGCAATCAGCCCCAGCATTTT; CDR3aa: CAISDDDSNQPQHF
abundance: many; d_gene: -; v_gene: TRBV10-3; j_gene: TRBJ1-2; CDR3nt: TGTGCCATCATGACTCTTACAGGGAAGGCGGGCGGCTACACCTTC; CDR3aa: CAIMTLTGKAGGYTF